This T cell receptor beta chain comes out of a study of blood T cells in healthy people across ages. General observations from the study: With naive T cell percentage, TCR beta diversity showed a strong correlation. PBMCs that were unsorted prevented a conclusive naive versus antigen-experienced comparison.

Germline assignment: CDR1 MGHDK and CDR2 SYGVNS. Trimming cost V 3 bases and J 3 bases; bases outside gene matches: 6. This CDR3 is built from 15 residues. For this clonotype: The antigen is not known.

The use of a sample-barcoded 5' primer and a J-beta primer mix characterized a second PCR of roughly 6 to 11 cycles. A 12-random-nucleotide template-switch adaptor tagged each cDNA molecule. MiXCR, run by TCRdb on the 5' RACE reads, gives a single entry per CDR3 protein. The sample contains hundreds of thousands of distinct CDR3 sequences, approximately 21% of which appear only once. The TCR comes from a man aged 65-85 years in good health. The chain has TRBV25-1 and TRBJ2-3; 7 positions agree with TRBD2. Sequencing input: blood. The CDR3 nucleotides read TGTGCCAGCAGTGATCTAGCGGCCCCAACAGATACGCAGTATTTT. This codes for CASSDLAAPTDTQYF.